Listed here are 13 T cell receptor beta chains from one sample, sequenced in a study of cytomegalovirus exposure and HLA in healthy donors (dated by TCRdb to 2017 to 2019). The library was produced with the immunoSEQ multiplex PCR assay. The multiplex PCR relied on a mix of 60 forward primers for TCR Vbeta segments and 13 reverse primers for TCR Jbeta segments. As stored in TCRdb, this immuneACCESS dataset retains in-frame rearrangements with V and J assigned. A fraction of the clones does not appear; measured against another copy, unresolved V genes explain less than half of the discrepancy, and the remainder lacks a known reason. The sample records some 110,000 clones, approximately 86% of which are singletons. Approximately 6.1% of the sample is in the top ten clones. Sequenced: PBMCs. These receptors came from a man between 18 and 35 years old in good health and CMV-seronegative.

Here the CDR3 reads CASSQEKVLAGVNEQFF. The CDR3 region has the DNA TGTGCCAGCAGCCAAGAAAAGGTCCTAGCGGGAGTCAATGAGCAGTTCTTC. V and J are TRBV14 and TRBJ2-1; 10 bases agree with TRBD2. The CDR3 runs 17 residues. V trimming: 0 bases; J trimming: 6 bases; junction bases outside the gene matches: 8. Per germline, CDR1 SGHDN and CDR2 FVKESK. Full variable domain (outside the CDR3, taken from reference TRBV14 and TRBJ2-1): EAGVTQFPSHSVIEKGQTVTLRCDPISGHDNLYWYRRVMGKEIKFLLHFVKESKQDESGMPNNRFLAERTGGTYSTLKVQPAELEDSGVYFCASSQEKVLAGVNEQFFGPGTRLTVL.

This sequence joins TRBV27 and TRBJ1-2; 7 bases line up with TRBD1. J gave up 8 bases and V 3 bases, and 3 bases lay outside the gene matches. Germline V lookup: CDR1 MNHEY, CDR2 SMNVEV (reference sequence). This CDR3 has 12 residues. The CDR3 region has the DNA TGTGCCAGCAGTTTTCCGGACAGGGGCTACACCTTC. Protein sequence: CASSFPDRGYTF.

For the CDR3, the DNA is TGTGCCAGCAGCGTAGGAGCTAGCGGCTACTGGGAGCAGTACTTC. Its translation is CASSVGASGYWEQYF. V is TRBV9 and J is TRBJ2-7; 7 bases fit TRBD2. V lost 0 bases, J lost 7 bases, and 10 bases stayed unmatched. The CDR3 sequence is 15 residues long. Germline lookup yields CDR1 SGDLS and CDR2 YYNGEE.

The table lists this clone with a few counts. The chain employs TRBV27 and TRBJ1-3; D not resolved. Germline lookup yields CDR1 MNHEY and CDR2 SMNVEV (reference sequence). CDR3 size: 16 residues. The V gene lost 6 bases and the J gene lost 4 bases, with 19 bases spanning the gap. For the CDR3, the DNA is TGTGCCAGCAGCCCATACCAGTCGGGGTCCGGAAACACCATATATTTT. It yields the protein CASSPYQSGSGNTIYF.

This rearrangement joins TRBV10-3 to TRBJ1-1; D remains unclear. The V and J ends lost 4 bases and 3 bases respectively, with 6 bases between them. Per germline, CDR1 ENHRY and CDR2 SYGVKD. The CDR3 is 12 amino acids. CDR3: CAISADYTEAFF. The CDR3 DNA follows: TGTGCCATCAGTGCCGACTACACTGAAGCTTTCTTT.

The rearrangement uses TRBV7-2 and TRBJ1-4; the match to TRBD1 covers 8 bases. Germline V lookup: CDR1 SGHTA, CDR2 FQGNSA. The ends lost 6 bases at V and 10 bases at J; junction bases unmatched: 10. The CDR3 has 14 residues. The CDR3 coding sequence is TGTGCCAGCAGACGCCAGGGGGCGCAAGCAAAACTGTTTTTT. Residues: CASRRQGAQAKLFF.

This chain links TRBV6-5 with TRBJ1-6, with 8 bases lining up with TRBD1. The J segment lost 7 bases and the V segment lost 6 bases, leaving 8 bases of the junction unmatched. The CDR3 is 15 residues long. Germline CDR1 and CDR2: MNHEY and SVGAGI. The CDR3 reads CASSLGQGVNSPLHF. CDR3 bases: TGTGCCAGCAGCCTCGGACAGGGAGTAAATTCACCCCTCCACTTT.

This clone was detected only a few times. The gene calls are TRBV4-3 and TRBJ2-3, with D maybe TRBD2 (5 bases). The germline CDR1 and CDR2 sequences are LGHNA and YSLEER. This CDR3 has 15 residues. V lost 0 bases to trimming and J lost 8 bases, with 15 bases between them. CDR3 in DNA: TGCGCCAGCAGCCAAGATCGCCAGGCCCGGGGTACGCAGTATTTT. This gives the protein CASSQDRQARGTQYF.

There are a few counts of this clone. The chain uses TRBV6-6 and TRBJ1-4; a weak D match, TRBD1 (6 bases). The CDR3 totals 13 residues. V shed 10 bases and J shed 4 bases, with 13 bases lying between them. CDR1 and CDR2 (germline): MNHNY, SVGAGI (reference sequence). The CDR3 region is CATTGFLNEKLFF. CDR3 sequence (DNA): TGTGCCACTACAGGGTTTCTTAATGAAAAACTGTTTTTT.

This clone has more than one count but fewer than ten. The CDR3 protein is CASSQDLAGGPDTQYF. The CDR3 DNA is TGCGCCAGCAGCCAAGATCTAGCGGGAGGGCCAGATACGCAGTATTTT. The genes are TRBV4-1 and TRBJ2-3, with 12 bases identical to TRBD2. The CDR3 sequence is 16 residues long. V lost 0 bases to trimming and J lost 4 bases; unmatched junction nucleotides: 2. The germline V gene encodes CDR1 MGHRA and CDR2 YSYEKL.

The V call is TRBV5-1, the J call TRBJ2-3; possibly TRBD1 for D (6 bases). This CDR3 spans 15 amino acids. Trimming cost V 0 bases and J 5 bases, with 13 bases left between them. Looked up from germline, CDR1 is SGHRS and CDR2 is YFSETQ. In nucleotides, the CDR3 is TGCGCCAGCAGCTTGGCAGGGGTTGAGGGAGATACGCAGTATTTT. It codes for CASSLAGVEGDTQYF. Variable domain in full (rest from reference TRBV5-1 and TRBJ2-3): KAGVTQTPRYLIKTRGQQVTLSCSPISGHRSVSWYQQTPGQGLQFLFEYFSETQRNKGNFPGRFSGRQFSNSRSEMNVSTLELGDSALYLCASSLAGVEGDTQYFGPGTRLTVL.

The rearrangement joins TRBV29-1 to TRBJ1-2; unclear D gene. Trimming took 6 bases from V and 2 from J, leaving 7 bases between them. Germline V gene lookup returns CDR1 SQVTM and CDR2 ANQGSEA. This CDR3 has 11 residues. This CDR3 reads CSVEANYGYTF. Here the CDR3 DNA reads TGCAGCGTCGAGGCGAACTATGGCTACACCTTC.

V usage is TRBV7-2 and J usage is TRBJ2-1; a weak D match, TRBD2 (8 bases). Trimming took off 5 bases at V and 7 bases at J, with 15 bases between the two ends. This CDR3 is 14 amino acids long. The germline gives CDR1 SGHTA, CDR2 FQGNSA. This chain's CDR3 is CASSPRGGQNEQFF. The CDR3 DNA follows: TGTGCCAGCAGCCCTCGGGGGGGACAGAATGAGCAGTTCTTC.